The clone carrying this T cell receptor (beta chain) was observed a handful of times. The data derive from a study of blood T cells in healthy people across ages. A second roughly 6 to 12 cycle PCR used barcoded and J-beta primers. In TCRdb, the 5' RACE reads were re-called with MiXCR into one record per CDR3 protein. Of about 1.6 million distinct CDR3 sequences in the sample, roughly 32% were seen once. What was sequenced was blood. The sequence came from a woman in her twenties or thirties in good health.

CDR3 sequence reads: CASSEDGTGSEKLFF. The CDR3 coding sequence is TGCGCCAGCAGTGAGGACGGGACAGGATCAGAAAAACTGTTTTTT. The chain employs TRBV10-2 and TRBJ1-4; 8 bases line up with TRBD1. Trimming took 2 bases from V and 8 from J; bases not matched to a gene: 7. Germline CDR1 is WSHSY and CDR2 is SAAADI. This CDR3 comprises 15 residues.